This TCR beta chain derives from a study of HIV-infected children after antiretroviral therapy interruption. Study at large: Most participating children were previously exposed to EBV and CMV. Interruption-arm samples span weeks 0, 12, interruption end (24 or 48), and about 3 years post-study.

RNA-based 3' RACE libraries used unique molecular identifiers. Via MiXCR, TCRdb re-called the 3' RACE reads, giving one row per CDR3 protein. The sample consists of more than 85,000 distinct CDR3 sequences, 6.9% of them appearing once. Remarks on this clonotype: The antigen remains unidentified. An end of the junction differs from the germline gene, which may be a read error.

Study-wide findings and caveats: Naive CD4+ sequences overlapped less between time points once interruption began.

The CDR3 is made up of 20 amino acids. CDR1 is SGDLS and CDR2 is YYNGEE in the germline V gene. Treatment denoted: PENTA 11 planned treatment interruption arm or continuous ART arm. From thawed PBMCs, naive CD4+ CD45RA+ CD45RO- T cells were sorted. The material was CD45RA+ CD4+ T cells from PBMCs, pooled from several time points, obtained from a donor given antiretroviral therapy, either interrupted or continuous. Subset in this sample: naive CD4+ CD45RA+ CD45RO- T cells. The source is a pool of human donors with HIV. The V gene is TRBV9, the J gene TRBJ2-2; 7 positions match TRBD2. For the CDR3, the DNA is TGTGTCAGCAGCGTAGAGGTTAATGGGGGGGAATTCGTCGACACCGGGGAGCTGTTTTTT. Its translation is CVSSVEVNGGEFVDTGELFF.